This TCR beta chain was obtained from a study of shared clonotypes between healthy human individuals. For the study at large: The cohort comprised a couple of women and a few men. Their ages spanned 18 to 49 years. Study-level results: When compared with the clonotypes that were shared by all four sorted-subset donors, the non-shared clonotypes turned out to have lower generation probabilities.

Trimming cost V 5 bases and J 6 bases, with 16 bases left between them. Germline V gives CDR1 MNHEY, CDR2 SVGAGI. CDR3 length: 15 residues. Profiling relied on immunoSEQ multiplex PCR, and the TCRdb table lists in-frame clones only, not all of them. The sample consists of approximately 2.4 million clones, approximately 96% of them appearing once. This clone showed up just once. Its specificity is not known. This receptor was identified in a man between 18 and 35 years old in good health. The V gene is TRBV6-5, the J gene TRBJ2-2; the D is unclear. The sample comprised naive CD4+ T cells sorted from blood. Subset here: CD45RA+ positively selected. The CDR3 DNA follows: TGTGCCAGCAGTCTCATGGGTTCAGTCTCCGGGGAGCTGTTTTTT. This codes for CASSLMGSVSGELFF.